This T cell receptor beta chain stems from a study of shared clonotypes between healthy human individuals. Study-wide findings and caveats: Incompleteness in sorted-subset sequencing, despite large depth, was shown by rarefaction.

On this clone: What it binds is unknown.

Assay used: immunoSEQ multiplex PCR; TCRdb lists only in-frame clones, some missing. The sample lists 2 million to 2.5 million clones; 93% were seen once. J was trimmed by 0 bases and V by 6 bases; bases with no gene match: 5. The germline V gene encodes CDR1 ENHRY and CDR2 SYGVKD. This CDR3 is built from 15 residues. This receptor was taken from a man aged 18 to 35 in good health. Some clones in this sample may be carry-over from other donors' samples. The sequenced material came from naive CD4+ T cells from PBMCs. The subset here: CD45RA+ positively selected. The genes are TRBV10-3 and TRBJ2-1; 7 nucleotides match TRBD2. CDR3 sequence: CAIRQLASSYNEQFF. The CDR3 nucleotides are TGTGCCATCAGGCAACTAGCGAGCTCCTACAATGAGCAGTTCTTC.